This TCR beta chain came from a study of CD8 T cells in Susac syndrome. Whole-study results and caveats: The study's TCR sequencing and HLA analysis covered a relatively small number of individuals, and the study acknowledged this.

Trimming shortened V by 3 bases and J by 3 bases, and 12 bases separated the two germline ends. The CDR3 has 14 residues. Germline CDR1 KGHSH, CDR2 LQKENI. With random hexamers, reverse transcription was performed on about 0.5 to 1 ug of RNA. In TCRdb, the immunoSEQ multiplex PCR reads were re-called with MiXCR into one record per CDR3 protein. This sample has about 150,000 distinct CDR3 sequences, with 95% found just once. A word on this clonotype: Its cognate antigen is unknown.

The receptor was isolated from a human donor with Susac syndrome. Sequenced: CD4+ T cells from PBMCs. The gene calls are TRBV18 and TRBJ2-7, with a tentative D call TRBD1 (6 bases). CDR3 coding DNA: TGTGCCAGCTCACCGGGAACGACAGGCTACGAGCAGTACTTC. Amino acids: CASSPGTTGYEQYF. Using reference TRBV18 and TRBJ2-7 for the parts outside the CDR3, the full variable domain is NAGVMQNPRHLVRRRGQEARLRCSPMKGHSHVYWYRQLPEEGLKFMVYLQKENIIDESGMPKERFSAEFPKEGPSILRIQQVVRGDSAAYFCASSPGTTGYEQYFGPGTRLTVT.